These 14 T cell receptor beta chains came from one sample sequenced in a study of T cells in Graves' hyperthyroidism and ophthalmopathy. Researchers took RNA transcripts and amplified the TCR beta CDR3 regions from them. HTBI primers were employed in a first-round RT-PCR of the TCR CDR3. TCRdb re-called the multiplex PCR reads with MiXCR, one entry per CDR3 protein. The sample has about 280,000 distinct CDR3 sequences; less than 30% are singletons. Source material: blood. These receptors came from a middle-aged man with Graves' hyperthyroidism that later progressed to Graves' ophthalmopathy.

This sequence joins TRBV12-3 or TRBV12-4 and TRBJ1-5, with D maybe TRBD1 (6 bases). V lost 3 bases and J 4 bases, leaving 10 bases between the germline ends. This CDR3 has 14 residues. The CDR3 sequence is CASSFGTTNQPQHF. DNA for the CDR3: TGTGCCAGCAGTTTTGGGACAACAAATCAGCCCCAGCATTTT.

This clonotype has a handful of counts. This sequence joins TRBV25-1 and TRBJ2-1; 9 nucleotides agree with TRBD2. The CDR3 is 16 amino acids. Trimming removed 0 bases from V and 5 bases from J; junction bases left unmatched: 5. The germline V gene encodes CDR1 MGHDK and CDR2 SYGVNS. The CDR3 loop is CASSEYSASGDNEQFF. The CDR3 DNA follows: TGTGCCAGCAGTGAATATTCGGCTAGCGGGGACAATGAGCAGTTCTTC.

The sample holds many counts of this clonotype. The chain employs TRBV7-9 and TRBJ2-7; 9 bases are a match to TRBD2. Trimming removed 4 bases from V and 9 bases from J; junction bases left unmatched: 13. CDR1 is SEHNR and CDR2 is FQNEAQ in the germline V gene (reference sequence). The CDR3 spans 15 residues. The DNA of the CDR3 is TGTGCCAGCAGCTCCCTGGTAGCGGGAGATCTCGTGCAGTACTTC. This translates into CASSSLVAGDLVQYF.

This clonotype appeared many times. The chain couples TRBV6-1 to TRBJ2-2, with 9 nucleotides matching TRBD1. The CDR3 has 15 residues. Germline CDR1 reads MNHNS; CDR2 reads SASEGT. V was clipped by 7 bases and J by 5 bases; unmatched bases: 8. The CDR3 DNA follows: TGTGCCAGCAACTCGGGACAGGGAAGAACCGGGGAGCTGTTTTTT. Protein: CASNSGQGRTGELFF.

This clonotype was seen repeatedly, ten times or more. The J gene is TRBJ2-7, the V gene TRBV6-5; tentative D call: TRBD1 (6 bases). CDR3 size: 14 residues. Trimming took off 4 bases at V and 0 bases at J, with 10 bases between the two ends. Germline V gene data show CDR1 as MNHEY and CDR2 as SVGAGI. CDR3: CASSWTADSYEQYF. Here the CDR3 DNA reads TGTGCCAGCAGTTGGACAGCCGACTCCTACGAGCAGTACTTC.

Ten or more counts support this clonotype. The genes are TRBV7-3 and TRBJ2-7; 11 bases match TRBD2. V was pared by 5 bases and J by 0 bases, with 3 bases of the junction left unmatched. The CDR3 is 15 amino acids. Germline V gene lookup returns CDR1 SGHTA and CDR2 FQGTGA. Here the CDR3 DNA reads TGTGCCAGCAGCATACTAGCGGGGGACTCCTACGAGCAGTACTTC. It is translated as CASSILAGDSYEQYF. The full variable domain, rest sourced from reference TRBV7-3 and TRBJ2-7, is GAGVSQTPSNKVTEKGKYVELRCDPISGHTALYWYRQSLGQGPEFLIYFQGTGAADDSGLPNDRFFAVRPEGSVSTLKIQRTERGDSAVYLCASSILAGDSYEQYFGPGTRLTVT.

This clonotype was seen repeatedly, ten times or more. The chain recombines TRBV7-3 with TRBJ2-5; the match to TRBD2 covers 7 bases. CDR1 and CDR2 (germline): SGHTA, FQGTGA. The junction had 10 bases not matched to a gene; V was cut back by 1 base and J by 5 bases. There are 16 residues in the CDR3. CDR3 sequence (DNA): TGTGCCAGCAGCTTAAGGGGCGGGAGAAGAATCGAGACCCAGTACTTC. It is translated as CASSLRGGRRIETQYF.

This clonotype was counted ten times or more. This chain joins TRBV27 and TRBJ2-7, with 9 bases lining up with TRBD2. The CDR3 runs 15 residues. CDR1 is MNHEY and CDR2 is SMNVEV in the germline V gene (reference sequence). J gave up 2 bases and V 2 bases, and 4 bases lay outside the gene matches. CDR3 nucleotides: TGTGCCAGCAGTTTAGCGAGACTAGCGGCCTACGAGCAGTACTTC. This gives the protein CASSLARLAAYEQYF.

This clonotype has at least ten counts. This chain links TRBV6-1 with TRBJ2-3; 7 bases are a match to TRBD2. CDR1 MNHNS and CDR2 SASEGT come from the germline V gene. This CDR3 has 14 residues. V was clipped by 3 bases and J by 4 bases; unmatched bases: 4. The CDR3 DNA reads as TGTGCCAGCAGTGATTGGGAGGGTCCAGATACGCAGTATTTT. This codes for CASSDWEGPDTQYF.

This clonotype was counted many times. The J gene is TRBJ1-1, the V gene TRBV6-2 or TRBV6-3; 10 bases are shared with TRBD1. CDR3 length: 18 residues. Germline trimming cut 5 bases from V and 0 bases from J; bases unmatched to any gene: 12. Germline loops: CDR1 MNHEY, CDR2 SVGEGT. CDR3 region: CASSPLPGTGVMNTEAFF. In nucleotides, the CDR3 is TGTGCCAGCAGTCCCCTGCCCGGGACAGGGGTCATGAACACTGAAGCTTTCTTT.

This clonotype was observed many times. The rearrangement joins TRBV4-2 to TRBJ2-2, with 7 bases that match TRBD1. There are 18 residues in the CDR3. Germline V gene data show CDR1 as LGHNA and CDR2 as YNFKEQ. V lost 8 bases, J lost 5 bases, and 20 bases stayed unmatched. The CDR3 reads CASLNRGRGGGKTGELFF. The CDR3 DNA follows: TGTGCCAGCCTGAACAGGGGAAGGGGTGGTGGGAAGACCGGGGAGCTGTTTTTT.

This clonotype was counted ten times or more. The chain combines TRBV2 with TRBJ2-2; D is possibly TRBD2 (6 bases). The V end was cut by 8 bases, the J end by 1 base, with 14 bases between. CDR3 length equals 15 residues. CDR1 and CDR2 from the germline V gene are SNHLY and FYNNEI. CDR3 in DNA: TGTGCCAGCGGTCGGGACTCCCTGAACACCGGGGAGCTGTTTTTT. It yields the protein CASGRDSLNTGELFF.

This clonotype was counted ten times or more. The chain recombines TRBV24-1 with TRBJ1-2, with 11 nucleotides matching TRBD1. Per germline, CDR1 KGHDR and CDR2 SFDVKD. V shed 3 bases, J shed 3 bases, and the junction held 8 bases outside the gene matches. This CDR3 has 17 residues. CDR3 in amino acids: CATSDGGTGGIDYGYTF. DNA of the CDR3: TGTGCCACCAGTGATGGGGGGACAGGGGGAATCGACTATGGCTACACCTTC.

This clonotype was observed at least ten times. This chain uses TRBV7-9 with TRBJ1-3; D uncertain. CDR3 length: 15 residues. V lost 5 bases and J 1 base, leaving 12 bases between the germline ends. Germline values: CDR1 SEHNR, CDR2 FQNEAQ (reference sequence). For the CDR3, the DNA is TGTGCCAGCAGCCCACAGAGGGCTTCTGGAAACACCATATATTTT. Translating it yields CASSPQRASGNTIYF.